This T cell receptor (beta chain) was observed in a study of Ad26.COV2.S vaccination and SARS-CoV-2 variants. Study at large: Donor got 5x10^10 or 1x10^11 viral particles of Ad26.COV2.S.

This CDR3 region has 17 residues. In germline, CDR1 is MNHEY, CDR2 SMNVEV (reference sequence). V was pared by 2 bases and J by 6 bases, with 20 bases between. Clones were read by immunoSEQ multiplex PCR, and TCRdb kept only the in-frame ones, dropping some. The profile shows some 520,000 clones, around 90% of them singletons. Details on this clone: Its specificity is not known.

General study findings and limits: The TCR-based breadth and depth measures might underestimate overall T cell responses. Reported findings describe substantial breadth in spike-specific CD8+ and CD4+ T cell responses following vaccination.

Noted treatment: some 19 received Ad26.COV2.S at low or high dose, single or two shots; roughly five received placebo; per-sample allocation not given. All samples were drawn on day 63, counting from the first vaccine or placebo injection. This material consisted of peripheral blood, taken in a trial of Ad26.COV2.S vaccine versus placebo. The source of this sequence is a person aged 18-65 years who received the Ad26.COV2.S COVID-19 vaccine or a placebo. The chain couples TRBV27 to TRBJ1-5, with D tentatively TRBD1 (5 bases). The CDR3: CASSLAGPLPGTQPQHF. CDR3 DNA sequence: TGTGCCAGCAGTTTAGCCGGACCGTTACCAGGGACTCAGCCCCAGCATTTT.